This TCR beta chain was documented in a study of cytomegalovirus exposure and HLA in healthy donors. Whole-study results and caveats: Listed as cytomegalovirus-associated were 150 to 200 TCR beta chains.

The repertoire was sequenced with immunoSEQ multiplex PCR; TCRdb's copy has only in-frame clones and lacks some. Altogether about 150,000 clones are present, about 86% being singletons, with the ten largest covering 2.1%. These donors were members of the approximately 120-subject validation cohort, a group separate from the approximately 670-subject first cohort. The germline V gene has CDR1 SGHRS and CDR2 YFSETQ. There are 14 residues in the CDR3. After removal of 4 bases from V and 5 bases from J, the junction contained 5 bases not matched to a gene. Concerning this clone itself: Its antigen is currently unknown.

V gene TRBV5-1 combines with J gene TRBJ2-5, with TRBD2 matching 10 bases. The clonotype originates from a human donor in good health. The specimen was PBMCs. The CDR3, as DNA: TGCGCCAGCAGCAAAGCGGGGGGGCCGGAGACCCAGTACTTC. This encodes CASSKAGGPETQYF.